This TCR beta chain derives from a study of response to subunit inactivated influenza vaccine. V lost 0 bases and J 1 base, leaving 9 bases between the germline ends. CDR1 is GTSNPN, CDR2 SVGIG, per germline (reference sequence). The CDR3 contains 14 residues. In TCRdb, the RT-PCR reads were re-called with MiXCR into one record per CDR3 protein. This table holds hundreds of thousands of distinct CDR3 sequences, roughly 13% found once. Material: PBMCs from blood, obtained 14 days before vaccination. The source is a man in his forties or fifties who received an inactivated influenza vaccine. V gene TRBV30 combines with J gene TRBJ1-1; D is ambiguous. The CDR3 reads CAWSVSYKNTEAFF. CDR3 coding DNA: TGTGCCTGGAGTGTATCCTACAAGAACACTGAAGCTTTCTTT.